This T cell receptor (beta chain) was observed in a study of cytomegalovirus exposure and HLA in healthy donors. The V and J ends lost 4 bases and 3 bases respectively, with 13 bases between them. The germline V gene has CDR1 SGHNT and CDR2 YYREEE (reference sequence). The CDR3 is made up of 14 amino acids. This clone appeared a few times. PCR primers comprised 60 Vbeta and 13 Jbeta primers. Sequenced by immunoSEQ multiplex PCR; TCRdb stores in-frame clones only, minus some. The table has about 160,000 clones, roughly 75% seen once. What was sequenced was PBMCs. The TCR was taken from a female donor in good health and CMV-seronegative. This chain links TRBV5-4 with TRBJ1-1; D perhaps matches TRBD1 (6 bases). CDR3: CASSGGRGDTEAFF. The CDR3 region has the DNA TGTGCCAGCAGCGGTGGCAGGGGAGACACTGAAGCTTTCTTT.